These T cell receptor beta chains were read from a single sample in a study of CD8 T cells in ankylosing spondylitis. TCRdb called the 5' RACE reads again in MiXCR, with one record for every CDR3 protein. The sample has some 250,000 distinct CDR3 sequences, roughly 25% seen once. Input material: blood, either unsorted or a sorted T cell fraction (not recorded which). These receptors originate from a male donor with ankylosing spondylitis or in good health (not recorded which). The CDR3 runs from the conserved cysteine through the conserved F or W. Each record gives: V gene, clone size, J gene, D gene, CDR3 protein, CDR3 DNA. The D gene is left open where the match is weak. Clone size is given for some rows only: seen once, a few or many times, or a class if the clone is expanded.

TRBV24-1	many	TRBJ2-2	.	CATSDSNRVGELFF	TGTGCCACCAGTGATTCAAACAGGGTTGGGGAGCTGTTTTTT
TRBV20-1	many	TRBJ2-5	.	CSAGDGETQYF	TGCAGTGCTGGCGACGGGGAGACCCAGTACTTC
TRBV12-3/TRBV12-4	many	TRBJ1-5	.	CASSRSGVAQPQHF	TGTGCCAGCAGTAGGAGCGGGGTTGCACAGCCCCAGCATTTT
TRBV12-3/TRBV12-4	few	TRBJ2-1	TRBD2	CASSLAGRGEQFF	TGTGCCAGCAGTCTAGCGGGGCGGGGTGAGCAGTTCTTC
TRBV25-1	many	TRBJ1-1	.	CASSDGTEAFF	TGTGCCAGCAGTGACGGCACTGAAGCTTTCTTT
TRBV18	.	TRBJ1-2	.	CASSRGAANYGYTF	TGTGCCAGCTCCCGGGGAGCGGCTAACTATGGCTACACCTTC
TRBV5-1	.	TRBJ2-7	TRBD1	CASSLTGRISYEQYF	TGCGCCAGCAGCCTGACAGGGCGCATCTCCTACGAGCAGTACTTC
TRBV20-1	.	TRBJ2-5	TRBD2	CSARLAGASGPQETQYF	TGCAGTGCCAGACTAGCGGGGGCCTCTGGACCGCAAGAGACCCAGTACTTC
TRBV20-1	.	TRBJ2-7	.	CSAPREGTVPYEQYF	TGCAGTGCCCCTCGGGAGGGGACAGTACCCTACGAGCAGTACTTC
TRBV20-1	once	TRBJ2-1	.	CSVRSLRTNEQFF	TGCAGTGTCCGGTCCCTCCGGACTAATGAGCAGTTCTTC
TRBV12-3/TRBV12-4	.	TRBJ2-3	.	CADRVRGADTQYF	TGTGCCGACAGGGTTCGCGGGGCAGATACGCAGTATTTT
TRBV7-2	many	TRBJ1-5	TRBD1	CASSFEGSGGFQPQHF	TGTGCCAGCAGCTTCGAAGGGTCAGGGGGATTTCAGCCCCAGCATTTT
TRBV20-1	.	TRBJ2-2	TRBD2	CSARDSLAGVTGELFF	TGCAGTGCTAGAGATTCACTAGCGGGGGTCACCGGGGAGCTGTTTTTT
TRBV20-1	many	TRBJ2-1	TRBD2	CSAPTSGVYNEQFF	TGCAGTGCTCCGACTAGCGGGGTCTACAATGAGCAGTTCTTC
TRBV12-3/TRBV12-4	many	TRBJ1-1	.	CASTRQANTEAFF	TGTGCCAGCACTCGACAGGCGAACACTGAAGCTTTCTTT
TRBV20-1	.	TRBJ2-1	TRBD2	CCADPLAGGYNEQFF	TGCTGTGCTGACCCCCTAGCGGGGGGATACAATGAGCAGTTCTTC
TRBV5-1	.	TRBJ2-1	.	CASSLVPGSNEQFF	TGCGCCAGCAGCTTGGTTCCGGGGTCAAATGAGCAGTTCTTC
TRBV29-1	.	TRBJ2-3	TRBD1	CSVWTGAPDTQYF	TGCAGCGTTTGGACAGGGGCACCGGATACGCAGTATTTT
TRBV6-5	many	TRBJ2-3	.	CASSYSKRSTDTQYF	TGTGCCAGCAGTTACTCGAAGCGGAGCACAGATACGCAGTATTTT
TRBV12-3/TRBV12-4	many	TRBJ1-1	.	CASILGREAFF	TGTGCCAGCATCCTCGGCCGTGAAGCTTTCTTT
TRBV9	.	TRBJ2-1	.	CASSVGGLRNEQFF	TGTGCCAGCAGCGTAGGAGGACTAAGAAATGAGCAGTTCTTC
TRBV12-3/TRBV12-4	many	TRBJ2-1	.	CASRARGSYNEQFF	TGTGCCAGCAGGGCCAGGGGCTCCTACAATGAGCAGTTCTTC
TRBV20-1	many	TRBJ2-3	.	CSATRGGDTQYF	TGCAGTGCCACGAGGGGGGGAGATACGCAGTATTTT
TRBV10-3	.	TRBJ2-7	.	CAIGRGWQNYEQYF	TGTGCCATCGGCCGAGGGTGGCAGAACTACGAGCAGTACTTC
TRBV5-1	few	TRBJ2-5	.	CASSPWAQETQYF	TGCGCCAGCAGCCCATGGGCCCAAGAGACCCAGTACTTC
TRBV20-1	.	TRBJ1-5	.	CSATRGGDSNQPQHF	TGCAGTGCGACGAGAGGGGGGGATAGCAATCAGCCCCAGCATTTT
TRBV2	.	TRBJ2-1	.	CASRERYYNEQFF	TGTGCCAGCCGGGAGAGGTACTACAATGAGCAGTTCTTC
TRBV5-1	.	TRBJ2-5	.	CASSLGQPTDDQYF	TGCGCCAGCAGCTTGGGACAGCCCACAGATGACCAGTACTTC
TRBV28	many	TRBJ1-1	.	CASSSFDWGENTEAFF	TGTGCCAGCAGTTCTTTTGATTGGGGCGAAAACACTGAAGCTTTCTTT
TRBV27	.	TRBJ2-3	TRBD2	CASSLTVAGITDTQYF	TGTGCCAGCAGTTTAACGGTAGCGGGGATCACAGATACGCAGTATTTT
TRBV5-1	.	TRBJ2-3	.	CASSLVVRDTQYF	TGCGCCAGCAGCTTGGTTGTCCGGGATACGCAGTATTTT
TRBV29-1	many	TRBJ2-7	TRBD2	CSVVLAGGSSYEQYF	TGCAGCGTTGTACTAGCGGGGGGCAGCTCCTACGAGCAGTACTTC
TRBV15	few	TRBJ2-7	TRBD1	CATSRDGFDRALEQYF	TGTGCCACCAGCAGAGATGGGTTTGACAGGGCCCTCGAGCAGTACTTC
TRBV7-8	many	TRBJ2-7	TRBD1	CATKPGQGRGEQYF	TGTGCCACCAAGCCGGGACAGGGAAGGGGCGAGCAGTACTTC
TRBV20-1	many	TRBJ2-3	.	CRARLDTDTQYF	TGCAGGGCCAGGTTGGACACAGATACGCAGTATTTT
TRBV20-1	.	TRBJ1-2	.	CSAANRDDNYGYTF	TGCAGTGCGGCGAACAGGGATGACAACTATGGCTACACCTTC
TRBV3-1	many	TRBJ1-2	.	CASSQAGYGYTF	TGTGCCAGCAGCCAAGCCGGTTATGGCTACACCTTC
TRBV7-8	.	TRBJ2-5	.	CASSTEAGMEETQYF	TGTGCCAGCAGCACAGAGGCGGGGATGGAAGAGACCCAGTACTTC
TRBV20-1	few	TRBJ2-7	TRBD2	CSARVSSGLYEQYF	TGCAGTGCTAGAGTATCTAGCGGCCTCTACGAGCAGTACTTC
TRBV20-1	many	TRBJ2-5	.	CRPGWWTQYF	TGCAGGCCAGGGTGGTGGACCCAGTACTTC
TRBV5-6	many	TRBJ1-1	.	CASSFFLRPEAFF	TGTGCCAGCAGCTTCTTTCTCCGGCCTGAAGCTTTCTTT
TRBV20-1	.	TRBJ2-3	TRBD2	CSASVAGSTDTQYF	TGCAGTGCTAGTGTAGCGGGGAGCACAGATACGCAGTATTTT
TRBV29-1	few	TRBJ2-7	.	CSANLQGRSYEQYF	TGCAGCGCCAACCTACAGGGGAGGTCCTACGAGCAGTACTTC
TRBV12-3/TRBV12-4	many	TRBJ2-1	.	CASSFRNEQFF	TGTGCCAGCAGTTTTCGCAATGAGCAGTTCTTC
TRBV6-1	.	TRBJ2-1	.	CASGGANNEQFF	TGTGCCAGCGGGGGGGCGAATAATGAGCAGTTCTTC
TRBV6-2/TRBV6-3	.	TRBJ1-5	.	CASSYYGGGQPQHF	TGTGCCAGCAGTTACTACGGGGGCGGCCAGCCCCAGCATTTT
TRBV10-3	few	TRBJ2-3	TRBD1	CAISQGALDTQYF	TGTGCCATCAGCCAGGGGGCGTTGGATACGCAGTATTTT
TRBV7-2	many	TRBJ1-6	.	CASSLMGSYNSPLHF	TGTGCCAGCAGCTTAATGGGCTCCTATAATTCACCCCTCCACTTT
TRBV12-3/TRBV12-4	few	TRBJ2-7	TRBD2	CASSLTGGPWEQYF	TGTGCCAGCAGTTTAACGGGGGGGCCGTGGGAGCAGTACTTC
TRBV29-1	many	TRBJ1-1	.	CSVVPLTEAFF	TGCAGCGTTGTGCCCCTCACTGAAGCTTTCTTT
TRBV19	.	TRBJ2-2	.	CASTSIGGPPNTGELFF	TGTGCCAGTACCAGCATAGGGGGACCTCCGAACACCGGGGAGCTGTTTTTT
TRBV20-1	.	TRBJ2-3	.	CSANPIAWADTQYF	TGCAGTGCCAACCCCATAGCCTGGGCAGATACGCAGTATTTT
TRBV20-1	few	TRBJ2-5	.	CSAPRSEGTQYF	TGCAGTGCCCCCCGGAGCGAGGGGACCCAGTACTTC
TRBV11-2	many	TRBJ2-7	TRBD1	CASSTDRGREQYF	TGTGCCAGCAGTACGGACAGGGGTCGCGAGCAGTACTTC
TRBV2	.	TRBJ2-7	TRBD1	CASRGQGASYEQYF	TGTGCCAGCAGGGGACAGGGGGCCTCCTACGAGCAGTACTTC